This T cell receptor (beta chain) was found in a study of T cells after yellow fever vaccination. The overall study: Any fraction with a low cell number was prepared using SMART-Seq v4 Ultra Low Input.

It was through 5'RACE template switching that TCR cDNA was made, with a universal primer site and UMIs added. Each CDR3 protein is one row after TCRdb ran MiXCR on the 5' RACE reads. This sample carries some 320,000 distinct CDR3 sequences, roughly 8.7% of them seen once, and the ten largest clones take more than 15%. Findings and caveats of the study: Highly abundant clonotypes carried over from the bulk population could end up in FACS-sorted repertoires as contaminants. The booster response re-showed most primary clones: around 96% CD4, approximately 85% CD8.

With respect to this clonotype: Its specificity is not known.

The sequence was obtained from a man younger than 30 who received the YFV17D yellow fever vaccine. The sequencing used PBMCs, collected on the day of the first yellow fever vaccination.

CDR3 residues: CASSQGTSGVYEQFF. The CDR3 DNA is TGCGCCAGCAGCCAAGGGACTAGCGGGGTCTATGAGCAGTTCTTC. The J gene is TRBJ2-1, the V gene TRBV4-1; 12 bases align to TRBD2. Germline trimming cut 1 base from V and 8 bases from J; bases unmatched to any gene: 3. The V gene's germline CDR1 is MGHRA and CDR2 YSYEKL. This CDR3 is 15 amino acids long.